One sample yielded the 14 T cell receptor beta chains listed below, sequenced in a study of identical twins. TCRdb processed the 5' RACE reads anew with MiXCR; each CDR3 protein has one entry. The profile covers approximately 700,000 distinct CDR3 sequences, with around a sixth appearing a single time and around 13% taken by the ten largest. These data also featured in a second study, about T cells expressing NK-cell markers.

Sequences were obtained from PBMCs. The receptors stem from a woman aged 18-29 years in good health.

As DNA, the CDR3 is TGTGCCAGTCAGGGCCTCACCGGGGAGCTGTTTTTT. Translation: CASQGLTGELFF. This sequence joins TRBV6-2 or TRBV6-3 and TRBJ2-2, with D maybe TRBD1 (5 bases). CDR1 MNHEY and CDR2 SVGEGT come from the germline V gene. Deletions cut 9 bases from V and 4 bases from J, with 9 bases between. The CDR3 consists of 12 residues.

The genes are TRBV6-5 and TRBJ2-7; D tentatively fits TRBD1 or TRBD2 (5 bases each). V was clipped by 3 bases and J by 3 bases, with 15 bases between them. This CDR3 has 15 residues. Germline CDR1 and CDR2: MNHEY and SVGAGI. CDR3 loop: CASSYGDPHYYEQYF. In DNA, the CDR3 is TGTGCCAGCAGTTATGGGGACCCCCACTACTACGAGCAGTACTTC.

Only a few counts were recorded for this clonotype. The gene calls are TRBV6-1 and TRBJ1-4, with D perhaps TRBD1 (6 bases). Trimming left V 5 bases short and J 0 bases short, with 10 bases between. Germline assignment: CDR1 MNHNS and CDR2 SASEGT. The CDR3 length is 15 residues. Here the CDR3 reads CASSPDSSTNEKLFF. The CDR3 nucleotides are TGTGCCAGCAGTCCGGACAGTTCAACTAATGAAAAACTGTTTTTT.

This clonotype was picked up many times. The rearrangement joins TRBV12-3 or TRBV12-4 to TRBJ2-1; either TRBD1 or TRBD2 may supply D (5 bases each). The CDR3 spans 13 residues. Deletions cut 5 bases from V and 9 bases from J, with 14 bases between. The CDR3, as DNA: TGTGCCAGCAGTGAGACTCAGAGGGGTGAGCAGTTCTTC. This encodes CASSETQRGEQFF.

This clonotype has just a few counts. The V call is TRBV7-2, the J call TRBJ2-5, with D possibly TRBD1 on 6 matching bases. V lost 5 bases, J lost 4 bases, and 17 bases lay in between. This CDR3 region has 15 residues. Germline values: CDR1 SGHTA, CDR2 FQGNSA. The CDR3 protein is CASSLRGQRSETQYF. CDR3 coding DNA: TGTGCCAGCAGCCTCAGGGGTCAGCGGTCAGAGACCCAGTACTTC.

There are a few counts of this clonotype. V and J are TRBV7-3 and TRBJ2-3; TRBD1 aligns across 8 bases. Germline V CDR1 and CDR2: SGHTA, FQGTGA. The CDR3 totals 15 residues. V lost 4 bases and J lost 2; bases outside the gene matches: 5. The CDR3 is CASSSRDRNTDTQYF. Here the CDR3 DNA reads TGTGCCAGCAGCTCCCGGGACAGGAACACAGATACGCAGTATTTT.

This chain joins TRBV12-3 or TRBV12-4 and TRBJ2-7, with a possible D match to TRBD1 (6 bases). The CDR3 consists of 14 residues. With 5 bases removed from V and 4 bases from J, the gap between germline ends came to 15 bases. The CDR3 bases are TGTGCCAGCAGTATCCGGGACATTGAATACGAGCAGTACTTC. This encodes CASSIRDIEYEQYF.

In its sample, this clonotype was seen many times. J is TRBJ2-1 and V is TRBV5-1; D gene uncertain. V was clipped by 1 base and J by 8 bases, with 7 bases between them. The CDR3 runs to 12 residues. From germline, CDR1 is SGHRS and CDR2 YFSETQ. CDR3 protein: CASSLTDHEQFF. CDR3 DNA: TGCGCCAGCAGCTTGACGGACCATGAGCAGTTCTTC.

This chain uses TRBV5-1 with TRBJ2-7; 7 bases fit TRBD1. Germline V gene sequence: CDR1 SGHRS, CDR2 YFSETQ. V shed 6 bases, J shed 3 bases, and the junction held 6 bases outside the gene matches. The CDR3 sequence is 13 residues long. For the CDR3, the DNA is TGCGCCAGCACTCGGGACAGATTCTACGAGCAGTACTTC. Protein: CASTRDRFYEQYF. The whole variable domain, filled in from reference TRBV5-1 and TRBJ2-7, reads KAGVTQTPRYLIKTRGQQVTLSCSPISGHRSVSWYQQTPGQGLQFLFEYFSETQRNKGNFPGRFSGRQFSNSRSEMNVSTLELGDSALYLCASTRDRFYEQYFGPGTRLTVT.

The rearrangement links TRBV5-5 to TRBJ2-7; D remains ambiguous. There are 13 residues in the CDR3. The germline V and J ends were trimmed by 4 bases and 4 bases, with 12 bases remaining between them. CDR1 is SGHKS, CDR2 YYEKEE, per germline (reference sequence). CDR3 sequence reads: CASSQYLFYEQYF. In DNA form, the CDR3 reads TGTGCCAGCAGCCAGTACCTTTTTTACGAGCAGTACTTC.

This clonotype was recorded a few times. The chain couples TRBV15 to TRBJ1-2, with a possible D match to TRBD1 (5 bases). This CDR3 has 14 amino acids. The germline V and J ends were trimmed by 1 base and 2 bases, with 8 bases remaining between them. Germline V CDR1 and CDR2: LNHNV, YYDKDF (reference sequence). DNA of the CDR3: TGTGCCACCAGCAGAGTGGCAGGGAACTATGGCTACACCTTC. Translation: CATSRVAGNYGYTF.

This clonotype was seen only a few times. V is TRBV6-1 and J is TRBJ2-5; D gene unclear. CDR3 length: 15 residues. Trimming stripped 4 bases from V and 7 bases from J, with 19 bases between. Germline V gene data show CDR1 as MNHNS and CDR2 as SASEGT. CDR3 bases: TGTGCCAGCAGTGGGGGAACTTATTCCCCACGGACCCAGTACTTC. The encoded protein is CASSGGTYSPRTQYF.

The chain has TRBV7-2 and TRBJ2-1, with TRBD2 matching over 7 bases. Germline V gene data show CDR1 as SGHTA and CDR2 as FQGNSA. Trimming cost V 4 bases and J 4 bases; bases outside gene matches: 10. The CDR3 sequence is 16 residues long. The CDR3 DNA reads TGTGCCAGCAGCTCTCCCGGAAGGGAGGGATACAATGAGCAGTTCTTC. Its protein is CASSSPGREGYNEQFF.

In its sample, this clonotype was seen a few times. The J gene is TRBJ1-1, the V gene TRBV11-3; no reliable D call. Germline V CDR1 and CDR2: SGHNT, YENEEA. The V gene lost 10 bases and the J gene lost 7 bases, with 16 bases spanning the gap. This CDR3 contains 12 residues. CDR3 bases: TGTGCCACCTCGGGCGGCCGGCTTGAAGCTTTCTTT. Translation: CATSGGRLEAFF.